These 16 T cell receptor beta chains were sequenced from one sample in a study of regulatory T cells in long-lasting Graves disease. The time point here: newly diagnosed GD, antithyroid drugs for less than 3 months. The authors made the TCR library using RNA they extracted from PBMCs. Library construction for TCR beta used iRepertoire HTBI primers and Arm-PCR of CDR3 regions. TCRdb called the multiplex PCR reads again in MiXCR, with one record for every CDR3 protein. The data show some 600,000 distinct CDR3 sequences, with about 16% seen just once and more than 10% held by the top ten. The sample was also linked to a second study, of T cells in Graves' hyperthyroidism and ophthalmopathy.

The sequences come from peripheral blood mononuclear cells (PBMCs), collected at new diagnosis, from a patient treated with antithyroid drugs. The receptors shown here come from a man aged 18 to 29 with Graves disease.

This clonotype was picked up a small number of times. V is TRBV7-9 and J is TRBJ1-5; possible D gene TRBD1, 5 bases. CDR1 is SEHNR and CDR2 is FQNEAQ in the germline V gene (reference sequence). CDR3 size: 14 residues. V lost 1 base and J 5 bases, leaving 9 bases between the germline ends. The CDR3 is CASSLEGNYQPQHF. The CDR3 region has the DNA TGTGCCAGCAGCTTAGAGGGGAACTATCAGCCCCAGCATTTT.

The chain recombines TRBV27 with TRBJ2-4; D is unclear. CDR1 and CDR2 (germline): MNHEY, SMNVEV (reference sequence). CDR3 length: 12 amino acids. Trimming removed 8 bases from V and 7 bases from J, with 12 bases in between. CDR3 loop: CASRDAVNIQYF. Here the CDR3 DNA reads TGTGCCAGCCGAGATGCCGTCAACATTCAGTACTTC.

This clonotype was found a few times. The chain uses TRBV6-1 and TRBJ1-1, with TRBD1 as a possible D gene (5 bases). CDR1 MNHNS and CDR2 SASEGT come from the germline V gene. CDR3 length: 15 residues. V was clipped by 4 bases and J by 4 bases, with 16 bases between them. DNA for the CDR3: TGTGCCAGCAGTGCCAACCCGGGGGGGGGCACTGAAGCTTTCTTT. This sequence encodes CASSANPGGGTEAFF.

This clonotype was counted only a few times. The chain carries TRBV20-1 and TRBJ2-3; D may be TRBD2 (5 bases). The V end was cut by 6 bases, the J end by 5 bases, with 15 bases between. Germline CDR1 and CDR2: DFQATT and SNEGSKA (reference sequence). This CDR3 has 13 residues. CDR3 protein: CSATPGRGDTQYF. Here the CDR3 DNA reads TGCAGTGCAACTCCGGGTCGGGGAGATACGCAGTATTTT.

V gene TRBV30 combines with J gene TRBJ1-3, with 9 bases matching TRBD1. This CDR3 comprises 15 residues. Germline lookup yields CDR1 GTSNPN and CDR2 SVGIG (reference sequence). V was pared by 3 bases and J by 0 bases, with 3 bases of the junction left unmatched. The CDR3: CAWRTGGFSGNTIYF. DNA of the CDR3: TGTGCCTGGAGGACAGGGGGGTTCTCTGGAAACACCATATATTTT.

The sample holds many counts of this clonotype. The chain uses TRBV12-3 or TRBV12-4 and TRBJ2-7; possibly TRBD1 for D (6 bases). The CDR3 runs to 14 residues. V shed 6 bases and J shed 1 base, with 13 bases lying between them. CDR3 protein: CASRRGKDSYEQYF. The CDR3 nucleotides read TGTGCCAGCAGAAGGGGGAAGGATTCCTACGAGCAGTACTTC.

The table lists this clonotype with many counts. The V and J genes are TRBV7-3 and TRBJ2-1; 8 positions match TRBD1. V trimming: 3 bases; J trimming: 8 bases; junction bases outside the gene matches: 6. Germline CDR1 and CDR2: SGHTA and FQGTGA. This CDR3 region has 14 residues. CDR3 coding DNA: TGTGCCAGCAGCTTTGACAGGGGTAGCGATGAGCAGTTCTTC. As protein: CASSFDRGSDEQFF.

CDR3 in amino acids: CASSFARTATSSYNEQFF. CDR3 DNA sequence: TGCGCCAGCAGCTTCGCACGTACAGCGACAAGCTCCTACAATGAGCAGTTCTTC. J is TRBJ2-1 and V is TRBV5-1, with no clear D. Trimming pared 2 bases from V and 0 bases from J, leaving 18 bases between. The CDR3 contains 18 residues. The germline V gene encodes CDR1 SGHRS and CDR2 YFSETQ.

The table lists this clonotype with a few counts. This sequence joins TRBV2 and TRBJ2-3; possibly TRBD1 for D (6 bases). Germline V lookup: CDR1 SNHLY, CDR2 FYNNEI. CDR3 size: 15 residues. V lost 3 bases and J lost 0, with 10 bases in between. DNA for the CDR3: TGTGCCAGCAGTGAGGGGGCAGGTAGCACAGATACGCAGTATTTT. This codes for CASSEGAGSTDTQYF.

V is TRBV19 and J is TRBJ2-5; 10 bases are shared with TRBD1. Germline assignment: CDR1 LNHDA and CDR2 SQIVND (reference sequence). Unmatched junction bases numbered 5, after V lost 5 bases and J lost 2 bases. This CDR3 is built from 15 residues. In nucleotides, the CDR3 is TGTGCCAGTAGTCCGGGACAGGGGTCTCAAGAGACCCAGTACTTC. Translating it yields CASSPGQGSQETQYF. The full variable domain, completed using reference TRBV19 and TRBJ2-5, is DGGITQSPKYLFRKEGQNVTLSCEQNLNHDAMYWYRQDPGQGLRLIYYSQIVNDFQKGDIAEGYSVSREKKESFPLTVTSAQKNPTAFYLCASSPGQGSQETQYFGPGTRLLVL.

In this sample, this clonotype turned up many times. J is TRBJ1-5 and V is TRBV5-1; 7 bases are shared with TRBD1. Germline CDR1 reads SGHRS; CDR2 reads YFSETQ. Trimming cost V 0 bases and J 0 bases; bases outside gene matches: 6. This CDR3 has 17 amino acids. As DNA, the CDR3 is TGCGCCAGCAGCTTGGGAACAGGGGACTATAGCAATCAGCCCCAGCATTTT. Translating gives CASSLGTGDYSNQPQHF.

This clonotype has a handful of counts. This sequence joins TRBV3-1 and TRBJ1-1; D is uncertain. The CDR3 covers 14 residues. CDR1 is LGHDT, CDR2 YNNKEL, per germline (reference sequence). Trimming shortened V by 5 bases and J by 1 base, and 11 bases separated the two germline ends. DNA of the CDR3: TGTGCCAGCAGCTCTTTGGGTGAGAACACTGAAGCTTTCTTT. Translating gives CASSSLGENTEAFF.

This clonotype turned up a few times. The genes are TRBV18 and TRBJ1-4, with D uncertain. Trimming shortened V by 0 bases and J by 4 bases, and 18 bases separated the two germline ends. The CDR3 extends over 18 amino acids. Germline V CDR1 and CDR2: KGHSH, LQKENI. CDR3 protein: CASSPPPANSEGNEKLFF. The CDR3 region has the DNA TGTGCCAGCTCACCACCACCGGCAAATTCCGAGGGTAATGAAAAACTGTTTTTT.

This clonotype was recorded many times. The chain links TRBV5-1 to TRBJ2-1, with D possibly TRBD2 on 6 matching bases. The V end lost 0 bases, the J end lost 5 bases, and 12 bases lay between the germline ends. The CDR3 has 15 residues. Germline CDR1 reads SGHRS; CDR2 reads YFSETQ. In nucleotides, the CDR3 is TGCGCCAGCAGCTTGGAAGGGAGGCGAGACAATGAGCAGTTCTTC. It translates to CASSLEGRRDNEQFF.

This clonotype has at least ten counts. This rearrangement joins TRBV5-1 to TRBJ2-3; weak D call: TRBD2 (6 bases). V lost 2 bases and J 0 bases, leaving 10 bases between the germline ends. The germline V gene has CDR1 SGHRS and CDR2 YFSETQ. The CDR3 runs to 15 residues. CDR3 in amino acids: CASSFMSGSTDTQYF. As DNA, the CDR3 is TGCGCCAGCAGCTTTATGAGCGGGAGCACAGATACGCAGTATTTT.

This chain links TRBV19 with TRBJ2-3, with D perhaps TRBD2 (6 bases). Trimming took off 4 bases at V and 1 base at J, with 15 bases between the two ends. This CDR3 contains 16 residues. Looked up from germline, CDR1 is LNHDA and CDR2 is SQIVND (reference sequence). CDR3 amino acids: CASSKAASSGTDTQYF. CDR3 DNA sequence: TGTGCCAGTAGTAAGGCCGCATCTAGCGGCACAGATACGCAGTATTTT.